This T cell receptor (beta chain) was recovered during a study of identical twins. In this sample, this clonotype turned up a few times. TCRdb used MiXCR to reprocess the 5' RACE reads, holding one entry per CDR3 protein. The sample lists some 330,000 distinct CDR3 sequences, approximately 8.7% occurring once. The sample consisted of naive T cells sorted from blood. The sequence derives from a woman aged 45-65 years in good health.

CDR3 sequence reads: CASSGVTGNYGYTF. The CDR3 bases are TGTGCCAGCAGTGGGGTGACAGGGAACTATGGCTACACCTTC. The chain carries TRBV12-3 or TRBV12-4 and TRBJ1-2; 7 bases map to TRBD1. V trimming: 5 bases; J trimming: 2 bases; junction bases outside the gene matches: 5. This CDR3 has 14 amino acids.